This passage covers 22 T cell receptor beta chains from one sample sequenced in a study of graft-versus-host responses after intestinal transplantation. Responders (around 200,000, CFSE-labeled) met around 200,000 stimulators that were irradiated and violet-dye-labeled. Repertoires were generated with immunoSEQ multiplex PCR, while TCRdb's copy carries only in-frame clones and drops some. The profile shows approximately 21,000 clones, just under 45% of them singletons. This specimen was alloreactive CD8+ T cells from a mixed lymphocyte reaction culture, taken before transplantation. The subset denotes: CFSE-low proliferating T cells sorted from roughly six-day pre-transplant mixed lymphocyte reaction (GvH or HvG direction). These receptors all stem from a human patient who was an organ donor for intestinal transplantation.

This rearrangement joins TRBV6-6 to TRBJ1-5; unclear D gene. Trimming removed 0 bases from V and 7 bases from J, with 7 bases in between. The CDR3 totals 13 residues. The germline gives CDR1 MNHNY, CDR2 SVGAGI (reference sequence). The CDR3 DNA follows: TGTGCCAGCAGTTACTCTGGGGAACAGCCCCAGCATTTT. Amino acid sequence: CASSYSGEQPQHF.

The chain uses TRBV4-2 and TRBJ2-7; 8 bases fit TRBD2. The CDR3 is made up of 14 amino acids. The J segment lost 1 base and the V segment lost 5 bases, leaving 4 bases of the junction unmatched. Germline V gives CDR1 LGHNA, CDR2 YNFKEQ. The chain's CDR3 is CASSGVAGSYEQYF. The CDR3, as DNA: TGTGCCAGCAGCGGGGTAGCGGGATCCTACGAGCAGTACTTC.

In its sample, this clone is medium-sized. The J gene is TRBJ2-2, the V gene TRBV6-6; no reliable D call. This CDR3 has 13 residues. V was cut by 6 bases and J by 5 bases, with 10 bases left in between. CDR1 and CDR2 (germline): MNHNY, SVGAGI (reference sequence). The CDR3: CASRADRTGELFF. Written as DNA, the CDR3 is TGTGCCAGCAGGGCCGACCGAACCGGGGAGCTGTTTTTT.

This clone was observed a few times. This sequence joins TRBV6-1 and TRBJ2-2; no clear D gene. Germline values: CDR1 MNHNS, CDR2 SASEGT. The V gene lost 6 bases and the J gene lost 6 bases, with 8 bases spanning the gap. CDR3 length: 12 amino acids. The CDR3 DNA reads TGTGCCAGCAGCCGCCCCGCCGGGGAGCTGTTTTTT. It codes for CASSRPAGELFF.

The V call is TRBV30, the J call TRBJ2-2; D remains ambiguous. The CDR3 extends over 14 amino acids. Per the germline V gene, CDR1 is GTSNPN and CDR2 is SVGIG (reference sequence). V dropped 0 bases and J dropped 3 bases, with 8 bases sitting between them. The DNA for the CDR3 is TGTGCCTGGAGTGTGGGATCGTACACCGGGGAGCTGTTTTTT. It encodes CAWSVGSYTGELFF.

This chain connects TRBV4-1 to TRBJ1-4; D unclear. Germline V CDR1 and CDR2: MGHRA, YSYEKL. The CDR3 loop spans 14 amino acids. Trimming left V 4 bases short and J 2 bases short, with 8 bases between. This CDR3 is CASSPVGTNEKLFF. CDR3 nucleotides: TGCGCCAGCAGCCCCGTGGGGACTAATGAAAAACTGTTTTTT.

The chain uses TRBV4-1 and TRBJ2-1; 11 positions agree with TRBD2. The J segment lost 9 bases and the V segment lost 1 base, leaving 5 bases of the junction unmatched. There are 15 residues in the CDR3. Per germline, CDR1 MGHRA and CDR2 YSYEKL. CDR3: CASSQVAGGQPEQFF. The CDR3 DNA reads as TGCGCCAGCAGCCAAGTAGCGGGAGGGCAACCTGAGCAGTTCTTC.

The chain combines TRBV7-1 with TRBJ2-1, with 14 bases fitting TRBD2. TRBV7-1 is placed among ORFs of uncertain function. V lost 4 bases to trimming and J lost 10 bases; unmatched junction nucleotides: 6. The CDR3 has 15 residues. The chain's CDR3 is CASSLGTSGSGEQFF. The CDR3 bases are TGTGCCAGCAGCTTAGGGACTAGCGGGAGCGGAGAGCAGTTCTTC.

In its sample, this clone was seen a few times. The V call is TRBV6-6, the J call TRBJ1-5; D is undetermined. Germline V gene sequence: CDR1 MNHNY, CDR2 SVGAGI (reference sequence). The CDR3 length is 13 residues. V lost 4 bases, J lost 2 bases, and 6 bases lay in between. The CDR3 DNA reads as TGTGCCAGCAGTTTTGATGGCAATCAGCCCCAGCATTTT. Its protein is CASSFDGNQPQHF.

J is TRBJ2-5 and V is TRBV6-6; 8 bases fit TRBD2. The ends lost 5 bases at V and 5 bases at J; junction bases unmatched: 10. In germline, CDR1 is MNHNY, CDR2 SVGAGI (reference sequence). This CDR3 contains 15 residues. CDR3: CASSDPPGGVETQYF. In DNA, the CDR3 is TGTGCCAGCAGTGACCCCCCCGGGGGGGTGGAGACCCAGTACTTC.

This clone was picked up a small number of times. V and J are TRBV2 and TRBJ2-7; 12 positions agree with TRBD2. Losses at the gene ends were 8 bases for V and 1 base for J; bases not matched to a gene: 0. CDR3 length: 13 amino acids. The V gene's germline CDR1 is SNHLY and CDR2 FYNNEI. The CDR3 loop is CASGTSGSYEQYF. CDR3 coding DNA: TGTGCCAGCGGGACTAGCGGGTCCTACGAGCAGTACTTC.

The chain is built from TRBV28 and TRBJ2-1, with D possibly TRBD2 on 6 matching bases. V shed 3 bases and J shed 2 bases, with 14 bases lying between them. Germline lookup yields CDR1 MDHEN and CDR2 SYDVKM. The CDR3 runs to 16 residues. The CDR3 protein is CASSFRGSGAYNEQFF. CDR3 nucleotide sequence: TGTGCCAGCAGTTTCCGAGGTAGCGGTGCCTACAATGAGCAGTTCTTC.

The chain joins TRBV5-7 to TRBJ2-2; D uncertain. TRBV5-7 is an ORF, with its function uncertain. The V gene lost 2 bases and the J gene lost 4 bases, with 9 bases spanning the gap. The CDR3 extends over 14 amino acids. The CDR3 reads CASSLHLRTGELFF. DNA of the CDR3: TGTGCCAGCAGCTTACATCTACGCACCGGGGAGCTGTTTTTT.

This clone was seen a few times. This rearrangement joins TRBV19 to TRBJ2-7; D perhaps matches TRBD1 (6 bases). V lost 5 bases to trimming and J lost 6 bases, with 14 bases between them. Germline loops: CDR1 LNHDA, CDR2 SQIVND (reference sequence). This CDR3 is built from 13 residues. The CDR3 region is CASSSGPGAEQYF. The DNA of the CDR3 is TGTGCCAGTAGTTCGGGTCCAGGGGCCGAGCAGTACTTC.

V and J are TRBV7-6 and TRBJ1-1; D remains ambiguous. Germline V CDR1 and CDR2: SGHVS, FNYEAQ. The V end lost 1 base, the J end lost 1 base, and 4 bases lay between the germline ends. The CDR3 length is 13 residues. This CDR3 is CASSLGANTEAFF. CDR3 DNA sequence: TGTGCCAGCAGCTTAGGGGCGAACACTGAAGCTTTCTTT.

The chain combines TRBV19 with TRBJ2-1, with D perhaps TRBD1 (5 bases). The CDR3 covers 17 residues. The V gene's germline CDR1 is LNHDA and CDR2 SQIVND (reference sequence). Trimming stripped 3 bases from V and 0 bases from J, with 15 bases between. DNA of the CDR3: TGTGCCAGTAGTATCGACCTACAGGAGCCCTCCTACAATGAGCAGTTCTTC. Residues: CASSIDLQEPSYNEQFF.

The chain employs TRBV23-1 and TRBJ2-1; D may be TRBD2 (5 bases). TRBV23-1 is an ORF for which the function is uncertain. There are 18 residues in the CDR3. V lost 0 bases to trimming and J lost 9 bases, with 24 bases between them. CDR3 sequence reads: CASSQSWVVRNEGGEQFF. The CDR3 bases are TGCGCCAGCAGTCAATCGTGGGTGGTGCGGAATGAGGGTGGTGAGCAGTTCTTC.

This clone was detected only once. The V call is TRBV7-6, the J call TRBJ2-1; perhaps TRBD2 as D (7 bases). V was cut by 5 bases and J by 6 bases, with 23 bases left in between. The CDR3 sequence is 17 residues long. Germline CDR1 and CDR2: SGHVS and FNYEAQ. The CDR3 region is CASSPSWGPAGSNEQFF. CDR3 nucleotides: TGTGCCAGCAGCCCGTCGTGGGGGCCAGCGGGGTCCAATGAGCAGTTCTTC.

The chain employs TRBV9 and TRBJ2-7; 7 nucleotides match TRBD2. Germline assignment: CDR1 SGDLS and CDR2 YYNGEE. Trimming cost V 2 bases and J 3 bases; bases outside gene matches: 5. The CDR3 length is 14 residues. CDR3 protein: CASSVGDYFYEQYF. CDR3 nucleotides: TGTGCCAGCAGCGTGGGGGACTACTTCTACGAGCAGTACTTC.

This clone was recorded a few times. V is TRBV30 and J is TRBJ1-2; the D is unclear. Per the germline V gene, CDR1 is GTSNPN and CDR2 is SVGIG (reference sequence). The CDR3 loop spans 13 amino acids. V lost 0 bases and J 8 bases, leaving 13 bases between the germline ends. The CDR3 nucleotides read TGTGCCTGGAGTGTACGAACCCTAAGGGGCTACACCTTC. Amino acid sequence: CAWSVRTLRGYTF. Full variable domain (rest looked up from reference TRBV30 and TRBJ1-2): SQTIHQWPATLVQPVGSPLSLECTVEGTSNPNLYWYRQAAGRGLQLLFYSVGIGQISSEVPQNLSASRPQDRQFILSSKKLLLSDSGFYLCAWSVRTLRGYTFGSGTRLTVV.

The chain employs TRBV27 and TRBJ2-1, with 11 bases fitting TRBD2. This CDR3 has 15 residues. V was clipped by 8 bases and J by 4 bases; unmatched bases: 7. Looked up from germline, CDR1 is MNHEY and CDR2 is SMNVEV (reference sequence). The chain's CDR3 is CASCLGTSGYNEQFF. The DNA for the CDR3 is TGTGCCAGCTGCCTTGGGACTAGCGGATACAATGAGCAGTTCTTC.

V gene TRBV6-1 combines with J gene TRBJ2-2; D gene unclear. The CDR3 extends over 16 amino acids. Trimming shortened V by 3 bases and J by 7 bases, and 18 bases separated the two germline ends. CDR1 is MNHNS, CDR2 SASEGT, per germline. CDR3: CASSDEVAEPYGELFF. In nucleotides, the CDR3 is TGTGCCAGCAGTGATGAGGTCGCGGAACCCTACGGGGAGCTGTTTTTT.